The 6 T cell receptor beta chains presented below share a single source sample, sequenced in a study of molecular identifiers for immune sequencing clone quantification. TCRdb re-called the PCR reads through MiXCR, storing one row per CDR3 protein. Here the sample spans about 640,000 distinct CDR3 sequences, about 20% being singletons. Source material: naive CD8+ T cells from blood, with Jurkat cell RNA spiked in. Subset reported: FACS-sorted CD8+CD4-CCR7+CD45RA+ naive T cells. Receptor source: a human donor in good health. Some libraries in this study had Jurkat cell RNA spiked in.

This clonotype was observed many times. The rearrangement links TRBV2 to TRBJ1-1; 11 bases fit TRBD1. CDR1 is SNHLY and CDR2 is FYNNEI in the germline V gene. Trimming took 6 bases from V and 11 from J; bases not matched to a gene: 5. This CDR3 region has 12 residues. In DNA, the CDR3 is TGTGCCAGCAGAGGACAGGGGGCGATGGCTTTCTTT. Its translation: CASRGQGAMAFF.

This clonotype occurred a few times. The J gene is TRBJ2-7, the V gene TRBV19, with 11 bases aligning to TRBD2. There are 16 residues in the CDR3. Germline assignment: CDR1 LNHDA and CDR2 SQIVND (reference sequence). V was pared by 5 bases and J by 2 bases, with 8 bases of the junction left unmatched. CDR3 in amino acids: CASSLLATSGTYEQYF. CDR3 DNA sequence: TGTGCCAGTAGTCTTCTAGCGACTAGCGGGACCTACGAGCAGTACTTC.

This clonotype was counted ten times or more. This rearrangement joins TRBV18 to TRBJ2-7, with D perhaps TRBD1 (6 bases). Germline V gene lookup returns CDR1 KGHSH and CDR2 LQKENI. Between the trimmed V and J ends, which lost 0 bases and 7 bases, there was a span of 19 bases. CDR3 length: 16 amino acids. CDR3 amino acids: CASSPPIRDTAKEQYF. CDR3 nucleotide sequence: TGTGCCAGCTCACCACCCATCCGGGACACGGCAAAGGAGCAGTACTTC.

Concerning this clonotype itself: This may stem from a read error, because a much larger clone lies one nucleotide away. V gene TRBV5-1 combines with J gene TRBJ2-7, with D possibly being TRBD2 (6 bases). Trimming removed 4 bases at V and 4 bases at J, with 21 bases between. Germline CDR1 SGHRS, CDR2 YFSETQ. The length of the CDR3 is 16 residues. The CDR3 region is CASSPSLGDGGYEQYF. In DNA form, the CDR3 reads TGCGCCAGCAGCCCTAGTCTTGGGGACGGGGGATACGAGCAGTACTTC.

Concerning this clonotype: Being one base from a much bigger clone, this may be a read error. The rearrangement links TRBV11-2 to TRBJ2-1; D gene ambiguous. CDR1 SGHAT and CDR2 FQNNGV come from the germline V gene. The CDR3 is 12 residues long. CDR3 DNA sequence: TGTGGCAGCAGCTTAGACGGCGATGAGCAGTTCTTC. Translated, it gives CGSSLDGDEQFF. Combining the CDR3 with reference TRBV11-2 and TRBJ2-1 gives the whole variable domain EAGVAQSPRYKIIEKRQSVAFWCNPISGHATLYWYQQILGQGPKLLIQFQNNGVVDDSQLPKDRFSAERLKGVDSTLKIQPAKLEDSAVYLCGSSLDGDEQFFGPGTRLTVL.

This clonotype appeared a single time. Written as DNA, the CDR3 is TGTGCCAGCAGCTTGCGGAACAATGAGCAGTTCTTC. Its translation is CASSLRNNEQFF. J is TRBJ2-1 and V is TRBV5-6; D call uncertain. V lost 1 base and J lost 5, with 4 bases in between. The CDR3 totals 12 residues. The germline gives CDR1 SGHDT, CDR2 YYEEEE.